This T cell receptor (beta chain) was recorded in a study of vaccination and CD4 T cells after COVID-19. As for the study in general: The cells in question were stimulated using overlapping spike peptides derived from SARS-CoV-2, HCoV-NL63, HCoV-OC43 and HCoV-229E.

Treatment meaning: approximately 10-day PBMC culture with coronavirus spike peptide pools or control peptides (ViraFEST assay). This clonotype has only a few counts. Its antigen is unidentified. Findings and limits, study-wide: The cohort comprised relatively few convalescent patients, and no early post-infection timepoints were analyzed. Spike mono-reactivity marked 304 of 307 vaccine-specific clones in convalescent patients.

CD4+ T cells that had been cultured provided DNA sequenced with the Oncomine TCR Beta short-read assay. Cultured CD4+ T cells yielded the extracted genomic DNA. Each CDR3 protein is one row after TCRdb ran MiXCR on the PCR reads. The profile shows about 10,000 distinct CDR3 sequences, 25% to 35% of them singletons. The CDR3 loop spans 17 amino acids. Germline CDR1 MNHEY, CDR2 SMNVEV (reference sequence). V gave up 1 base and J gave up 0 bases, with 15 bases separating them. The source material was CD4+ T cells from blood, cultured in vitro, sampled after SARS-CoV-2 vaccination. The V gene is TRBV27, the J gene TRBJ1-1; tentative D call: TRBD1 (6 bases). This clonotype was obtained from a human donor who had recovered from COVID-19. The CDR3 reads CASSLYEDSRMNTEAFF. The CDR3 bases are TGTGCCAGCAGTTTATATGAGGACAGCAGAATGAACACTGAAGCTTTCTTT.